These 3 T cell receptor beta chains were all obtained from the same sample, sequenced in a study of human T cells and chemical hapten exposure (dated by TCRdb to about 2021). Library preparation used RACE. TCRdb records NextSeq 500 as the sequencer. TCRdb reprocessing: public reads trimmed at Q25 with fastp, clones called with MiXCR, in-frame beta chains kept. Entries are consolidated by CDR3 protein sequence, retaining the most common genes and DNA. The sample contains fewer than 50,000 distinct CDR3 sequences, over 3.5% of them found a single time. About a quarter of the sample goes to the ten largest clones. In light of the paper, this sample's time point label describes: patch test 1, 2 weeks after DPC sensitization. According to the study, the label for this sample's treatment or condition signals: therapeutic diphenylcyclopropenone sensitization with weekly scalp DPC. Total RNA was extracted from unfractionated whole blood that had been collected in Tempus Blood RNA tubes.

Source: whole blood, taken in connection with sensitization to the hapten diphenylcyclopropenone (DPC). The origin of the receptors is a man aged 50 to 59 with alopecia areata. Some clones in this sample may be carry-over from other donors' samples.

This clonotype was seen at least ten times. The CDR3 is CASSRSTSTDTQYF. CDR3 nucleotides: TGTGCCAGCAGCCGCTCGACTAGCACAGATACGCAGTATTTT. V gene TRBV12-3 or TRBV12-4 combines with J gene TRBJ2-3; no definite D call. Trimming removed 6 bases at V and 0 bases at J, with 10 bases between. The CDR3 has 14 residues.

This clonotype occurred many times. The J gene is TRBJ2-5, the V gene TRBV7-9, with 7 bases aligning to TRBD1. V dropped 4 bases and J dropped 5; count of bases not matched to a gene: 7. The CDR3 extends over 14 amino acids. Germline V gene lookup returns CDR1 SEHNR and CDR2 FQNEAQ (reference sequence). In DNA, the CDR3 is TGTGCCAGCAGCTATGGGACAGCGCAGGAGACCCAGTACTTC. This sequence encodes CASSYGTAQETQYF.

This clonotype has at least ten counts. The chain couples TRBV6-5 to TRBJ2-1; 14 bases are shared with TRBD2. Trimming removed 6 bases from V and 6 bases from J; junction bases left unmatched: 7. Germline CDR1 is MNHEY and CDR2 is SVGAGI. CDR3 length: 16 residues. CDR3 coding DNA: TGTGCCAGCAGAGGGACTAGCGGGAGACCCCCCAATGAGCAGTTCTTC. It specifies CASRGTSGRPPNEQFF.